This T cell receptor (beta chain) was observed in a study of T cell responses to AZD1222 COVID-19 vaccine. Pooled in the analysis were second doses at about 4 or about 12 weeks. TCRdb keeps only in-frame clones here, not all; method: immunoSEQ multiplex PCR. This table holds 75,000 to 80,000 clones, roughly nine tenths found once. Study outcomes and limitations: The donors showed a predominance of white British ancestry and of females, with possible underestimation of clonal diversity.

Worth noting for this clone: As yet, its antigen is unknown.

Germline loops: CDR1 LGHDT, CDR2 YNNKEL (reference sequence). The CDR3 covers 14 residues. The germline V and J ends were trimmed by 0 bases and 5 bases, with 10 bases remaining between them. This sequence was found in an adult who received the AZD1222 COVID-19 vaccine. This sample comprised peripheral blood, obtained 28 days after the second AZD1222 dose. The genes are TRBV3-1 (or the pseudogene TRBV3-2) and TRBJ2-5; D ambiguous. For the CDR3, the DNA is TGTGCCAGCAGCCAAGATCCGGGTCGGGAGACCCAGTACTTC. Translation gives CASSQDPGRETQYF.